Presented here are 10 T cell receptor beta chains from one specimen sequenced in a study of Ad26.COV2.S vaccination and SARS-CoV-2 variants. Noted treatment: over 15 received Ad26.COV2.S at low or high dose, single or two shots; 5 received placebo; per-sample allocation not given. Sample collection was performed on day 63 after the first vaccine or placebo injection. Assay used: immunoSEQ multiplex PCR; TCRdb lists only in-frame clones, some missing. This sample has about 480,000 clones, with 87% found just once. Sequenced material: peripheral blood, taken in a trial of Ad26.COV2.S vaccine versus placebo. These receptors originate from a person aged 18-65 years who received the Ad26.COV2.S COVID-19 vaccine or a placebo.

This rearrangement joins TRBV25-1 to TRBJ2-7; D possibly corresponds to TRBD2 (5 bases). The germline V gene has CDR1 MGHDK and CDR2 SYGVNS. V was trimmed by 11 bases and J by 1 base, leaving 15 bases between them. This CDR3 region has 13 residues. The CDR3 bases are TGTGCCTCCTCCCATCGGGGATCCTACGAGCAGTACTTC. Encoded protein: CASSHRGSYEQYF.

The V gene is TRBV7-9, the J gene TRBJ2-4, with D possibly being TRBD1 (5 bases). Germline CDR1 SEHNR, CDR2 FQNEAQ (reference sequence). The germline V and J ends were trimmed by 1 base and 0 bases, with 7 bases remaining between them. This CDR3 contains 15 residues. This CDR3 is CASSLGRAAKNIQYF. The CDR3 bases are TGTGCCAGCAGCTTAGGCAGGGCAGCCAAAAACATTCAGTACTTC.

The chain uses TRBV19 and TRBJ2-1; TRBD2 matches at 7 bases. Germline V gene data show CDR1 as LNHDA and CDR2 as SQIVND (reference sequence). The V and J ends lost 4 bases and 6 bases, in that order; junction bases with no gene match: 12. The CDR3 consists of 16 residues. The CDR3 nucleotides read TGTGCCAGTAGTAGACGTCCGGGAGGTACGCGCAATGAGCAGTTCTTC. Translation: CASSRRPGGTRNEQFF. Combining the CDR3 with reference TRBV19 and TRBJ2-1 gives the whole variable domain DGGITQSPKYLFRKEGQNVTLSCEQNLNHDAMYWYRQDPGQGLRLIYYSQIVNDFQKGDIAEGYSVSREKKESFPLTVTSAQKNPTAFYLCASSRRPGGTRNEQFFGPGTRLTVL.

This clone is a singleton in its sample. The rearrangement joins TRBV20-1 to TRBJ2-1, with 7 positions matching TRBD1. The CDR3 is made up of 17 amino acids. Looked up from germline, CDR1 is DFQATT and CDR2 is SNEGSKA (reference sequence). The trim removed 3 bases at V and 2 bases at J, leaving 13 bases unmatched. CDR3 sequence reads: CSASRGRFSRAYNEQFF. The CDR3 DNA is TGCAGTGCTAGTAGGGGGCGGTTCTCGCGGGCCTACAATGAGCAGTTCTTC.

The V and J genes are TRBV18 and TRBJ2-1; TRBD2 agrees at 14 bases. The CDR3 runs 17 residues. V was pared by 3 bases and J by 5 bases, with 6 bases of the junction left unmatched. Germline assignment: CDR1 KGHSH and CDR2 LQKENI. The CDR3 sequence: CASSPYGTSGSHNEQFF. The CDR3 DNA reads TGTGCCAGCTCACCGTACGGGACTAGCGGGAGCCACAATGAGCAGTTCTTC. The whole variable domain, remainder taken from reference TRBV18 and TRBJ2-1, is NAGVMQNPRHLVRRRGQEARLRCSPMKGHSHVYWYRQLPEEGLKFMVYLQKENIIDESGMPKERFSAEFPKEGPSILRIQQVVRGDSAAYFCASSPYGTSGSHNEQFFGPGTRLTVL.

The genes are TRBV4-2 and TRBJ2-1; TRBD2 might be the D (6 bases). This CDR3 comprises 17 residues. Germline V gene data show CDR1 as LGHNA and CDR2 as YNFKEQ. V lost 0 bases to trimming and J lost 1 base, with 13 bases between them. The CDR3 region has the DNA TGTGCCAGCAGCCAAGATCAGGGACTCCTATCCTACAATGAGCAGTTCTTC. It yields the protein CASSQDQGLLSYNEQFF.

The chain links TRBV6-5 to TRBJ2-7; no firm D call. CDR1 is MNHEY, CDR2 SVGAGI, per germline. This CDR3 contains 13 residues. Trimming cost V 6 bases and J 6 bases, with 15 bases left between them. The CDR3 here is CASRTGLISEQYF. The CDR3 DNA sequence: TGTGCCAGCAGGACGGGCCTCATTTCCGAGCAGTACTTC.

This clone was observed a handful of times. This chain connects TRBV15 to TRBJ1-5; no clear D. This CDR3 comprises 12 residues. Germline CDR1 and CDR2: LNHNV and YYDKDF (reference sequence). The germline V and J ends were trimmed by 0 bases and 7 bases, with 4 bases remaining between them. CDR3 coding DNA: TGTGCCACCAGCAGAGATTACCAGCCCCAGCATTTT. Translating it yields CATSRDYQPQHF. The full variable domain, its missing parts supplied by reference TRBV15 and TRBJ1-5, is DAMVIQNPRYQVTQFGKPVTLSCSQTLNHNVMYWYQQKSSQAPKLLFHYYDKDFNNEADTPDNFQSRRPNTSFCFLDIRSPGLGDTAMYLCATSRDYQPQHFGDGTRLSIL.

The chain couples TRBV5-1 to TRBJ2-1; TRBD2 aligns across 11 bases. J was trimmed by 6 bases and V by 4 bases; bases with no gene match: 6. This CDR3 spans 15 amino acids. CDR1 SGHRS and CDR2 YFSETQ come from the germline V gene. Here the CDR3 reads CASSGSGRGFNEQFF. The CDR3 coding sequence is TGCGCCAGCAGCGGTAGCGGGAGGGGCTTCAATGAGCAGTTCTTC.

The chain has TRBV7-2 and TRBJ1-4; D might be TRBD1 (6 bases). Germline CDR1 reads SGHTA; CDR2 reads FQGNSA. The CDR3 is made up of 14 amino acids. Trimming took off 5 bases at V and 7 bases at J, with 14 bases between the two ends. The CDR3 DNA is TGTGCCAGCAGCCTCAGGGGAGGGGGTGAAAAACTGTTTTTT. This translates into CASSLRGGGEKLFF.